These 3 T cell receptor beta chains came from one sample sequenced in a study of high-grade serous ovarian cancer treatment subgroups. The tumor samples were collected prior to definitive surgery or chemotherapy. The repertoire was sequenced with immunoSEQ multiplex PCR; TCRdb's copy has only in-frame clones and lacks some. Of 10,000 to 12,000 clones in the sample, under 70% are singletons; the top ten hold under 5%. Sequencing used tumor tissue. These receptors all stem from a human donor with high-grade serous ovarian cancer.

In its sample, this clone was seen a few times. The chain combines TRBV7-6 with TRBJ1-1; D not certain. Trimming shortened V by 3 bases and J by 6 bases, and 14 bases separated the two germline ends. CDR1 SGHVS and CDR2 FNYEAQ come from the germline V gene. CDR3 length equals 14 residues. The CDR3 coding sequence is TGTGCCAGCAGCTTCCTAACCCTCACTGCTGAAGCTTTCTTT. Translation: CASSFLTLTAEAFF.

This chain uses TRBV7-2 with TRBJ1-1; D unresolved. Deletions cut 4 bases from V and 0 bases from J, with 6 bases between. The CDR3 length is 13 residues. Germline V gene data show CDR1 as SGHTA and CDR2 as FQGNSA. CDR3 sequence: CASSSDVNTEAFF. CDR3 nucleotides: TGTGCCAGCAGCTCGGACGTGAACACTGAAGCTTTCTTT.

CDR3 nucleotides: TGTGCCAGCAGCTTGTTGGGAGGGTCCTACGAGCAGTACTTC. Residues: CASSLLGGSYEQYF. V is TRBV5-4 and J is TRBJ2-7; 7 nucleotides agree with TRBD2. The CDR3 is 14 residues long. The ends lost 1 base at V and 1 base at J; junction bases unmatched: 2. The germline CDR1 and CDR2 sequences are SGHNT and YYREEE (reference sequence).